This is a list of T cell receptor beta chains from one sample in a study of T cell clusters in autoimmune cytopenias. Reanalyzing the multiplex PCR reads, TCRdb keeps one entry per CDR3 protein, without DNA. Reported are about 920 distinct CDR3 sequences; the ten largest clones contain around 57%. The sequencing input was peripheral blood. All receptors derive from a human donor with an autoimmune cytopenia or autoimmune hepatitis (not recorded which). Both conserved end residues are part of each CDR3. Each record gives: clone size, J gene, V gene, CDR3 protein. Size values are once, few and many counts, or a class for expanded clones, and some rows have none.

size: medium-sized
J: TRBJ1-1
V: TRBV11-2
CDR3: CASSLDMGGNTEAFF

size: -
J: TRBJ1-5
V: TRBV12-3/TRBV12-4
CDR3: CASKREGSQPQHF

size: large
J: TRBJ1-5
V: TRBV6-2/TRBV6-3
CDR3: CASSYSWSNQPQHF

size: -
J: TRBJ1-1
V: TRBV5-6
CDR3: CASSILESMNTEAFF

size: medium-sized
J: TRBJ2-1
V: TRBV6-1
CDR3: CASSFRGHGKNNEQFF

size: large
J: TRBJ1-2
V: TRBV29-1
CDR3: CSVVDGGNYGYTF

size: -
J: TRBJ2-2
V: TRBV2
CDR3: CASTPLGFTGELFF

size: medium-sized
J: TRBJ2-1
V: TRBV20-1
CDR3: CSAGRDQEQFF

size: medium-sized
J: TRBJ1-4
V: TRBV27
CDR3: CASQDRHGEKLFF

size: -
J: TRBJ1-5
V: TRBV11-2
CDR3: CASSPETGAGDQPQHF

size: -
J: TRBJ1-2
V: TRBV4-3
CDR3: CASSQETGYYGYTF

size: medium-sized
J: TRBJ2-7
V: TRBV27
CDR3: CASSLGRWGLEQYF

size: medium-sized
J: TRBJ1-1
V: TRBV30
CDR3: CASQIWQGGVGTEAFF

size: large
J: TRBJ1-4
V: TRBV6-6
CDR3: CASSYVGMNEKLFF

size: -
J: TRBJ1-6
V: TRBV2
CDR3: CASSREGEYNSPLHF

size: medium-sized
J: TRBJ2-3
V: TRBV4-3
CDR3: CASSQEGGFSTDTQYF

size: medium-sized
J: TRBJ2-2
V: TRBV12-3/TRBV12-4
CDR3: CASIPGPYTGELFF

size: -
J: TRBJ2-2
V: TRBV4-2
CDR3: CASSQGQGGTGELFF

size: medium-sized
J: TRBJ1-3
V: TRBV2
CDR3: CATSSGGAGNTIYF

size: medium-sized
J: TRBJ1-5
V: TRBV6-1
CDR3: CASSEGSGSNQPQHF

size: -
J: TRBJ1-2
V: TRBV7-2
CDR3: CASSSGTGSSGGYTF

size: -
J: TRBJ1-4
V: TRBV7-2
CDR3: CASRRGTNEKLFF

size: medium-sized
J: TRBJ2-7
V: TRBV27
CDR3: CASSTFIGQPNPYEQYF

size: large
J: TRBJ1-3
V: TRBV12-3/TRBV12-4
CDR3: CASSSNRAGYF

size: medium-sized
J: TRBJ2-3
V: TRBV12-3/TRBV12-4
CDR3: CASIKTGADTQYF

size: -
J: TRBJ1-1
V: TRBV14
CDR3: CASSQAGMNTEAFF

size: -
J: TRBJ1-4
V: TRBV19
CDR3: CASSIRPISNEKLFF

size: medium-sized
J: TRBJ2-2
V: TRBV11-2
CDR3: CASSLPQFRGTGELFF

size: medium-sized
J: TRBJ2-3
V: TRBV29-1
CDR3: CSVGSQGGTDTQYF

size: medium-sized
J: TRBJ2-1
V: TRBV20-1
CDR3: CSARRPPVEQFF

size: medium-sized
J: TRBJ2-7
V: TRBV6-6
CDR3: CASVAGSGEQYF

size: large
J: TRBJ2-7
V: TRBV15
CDR3: CATSRAGGTYEQYF

size: -
J: TRBJ2-3
V: TRBV7-9
CDR3: CASSLIRGAGGTQYF

size: medium-sized
J: TRBJ1-6
V: TRBV6-5
CDR3: CASRLDRGDPSPLHF

size: medium-sized
J: TRBJ2-5
V: TRBV5-1
CDR3: CASSIQGDATQYF

size: medium-sized
J: TRBJ1-1
V: TRBV6-5
CDR3: CASLPGQRDRAFF

size: large
J: TRBJ1-2
V: TRBV5-4
CDR3: CASSLGRDRGYTF

size: -
J: TRBJ2-3
V: TRBV5-1
CDR3: CASSLSRGRTDTQYF

size: medium-sized
J: TRBJ1-4
V: TRBV6-5
CDR3: CASSYSSGANEKLFF

size: -
J: TRBJ2-7
V: TRBV5-6
CDR3: CASSLYGFDEQYF

size: -
J: TRBJ1-6
V: TRBV6-2/TRBV6-3
CDR3: CASSSRQYYNSPLHF

size: medium-sized
J: TRBJ2-1
V: TRBV12-3/TRBV12-4
CDR3: CASTTFRGGVYNEQFF

size: medium-sized
J: TRBJ1-2
V: TRBV6-6
CDR3: CASSRGGEGGYTF

size: medium-sized
J: TRBJ1-5
V: TRBV27
CDR3: CASSHGTAWGNQPQHF

size: medium-sized
J: TRBJ2-7
V: TRBV5-5
CDR3: CASSPLPHRGTYEQYF

size: medium-sized
J: TRBJ2-1
V: TRBV6-5
CDR3: CASSQGTSGRSYNEQFF

size: medium-sized
J: TRBJ2-5
V: TRBV11-2
CDR3: CASSLQGAETQYF

size: medium-sized
J: TRBJ2-7
V: TRBV6-1
CDR3: CAIRYIAGGDKQYF

size: -
J: TRBJ2-7
V: TRBV27
CDR3: CASSLQGSPYEQYF

size: medium-sized
J: TRBJ2-2
V: TRBV30
CDR3: CAWKTRVNTGELFF

size: -
J: TRBJ1-1
V: TRBV7-2
CDR3: CASSPPAPSRGREAFF

size: medium-sized
J: TRBJ2-3
V: TRBV7-2
CDR3: CASSFSGGNTDTQYF